The sequence of this TCR beta chain was determined in a study of cytomegalovirus exposure and HLA in healthy donors (dated by TCRdb to 2015 to 2018). Study-wide context: According to an earlier analysis of 587 of the donors, roughly 180 million T cells yielded 117 million unique TCR beta sequences and more than 250 Gb of sequence data. Typing coverage varied by locus: about 620-630 donors for A, B, C, DRB1 and DQB1; approximately 500 for DQA1; approximately 610 for DPA1; under 490 for DPB1. Because of strong linkage in the cohort, 4 to 6 DR-DQ haplotypes were treated as single units for association and clustering. On average, about 200,000 unique TCR beta nucleotide sequences were sequenced per donor among fewer than 500 genotyped donors of the cohort, with roughly 18% of those sequences being non-productive. HLA typing covered class I and class II loci at four-digit resolution. Of the 398 genotyped donors, around 81% fell in the genetic ancestry cluster associated with self-reported Caucasian donors. An early release that covered more than 550 HLA-typed donors contained approximately 320 gigabases of sequencing data and tens of millions of unique TCR sequences. Donor age, sex, ethnicity and CMV serostatus were collected together with the repertoire data. Genome-wide SNP genotypes for about 60% of the 666 donors were used in a later genetic analysis, which treated that subset as a discovery cohort. In an earlier analysis of a few hundred of the donors, high-throughput TCR beta sequencing was used to judge whether each TCR beta V gene segment behaved as functional or pseudogenic. Besides the first cohort of hundreds of subjects, a separate validation cohort made up of over a hundred different subjects was used. The later analysis used no new phenotypic data to find candidate immune exposures, relying instead on TCR beta sequences and their occurrence across donors. The study profiled the T cell repertoires of under 700 subjects by immunosequencing and related them to cytomegalovirus serostatus. To study patterns of TCR occurrence, a later analysis re-analyzed previously published TCR beta repertoires from 600 to 750 donors and added high-resolution HLA genotyping. High-throughput TCR immunosequencing, statistical association of individual TCRs with disease status, and machine learning were combined to predict cytomegalovirus infection status. The aim of the study was to test whether cataloging public T cell receptors could identify signatures of past pathogen exposure. Every repertoire in the discovery cohort had been generated on one and the same sequencing platform.

In total, just over 650 healthy bone marrow donors made up the cohort. All cohort members were sampled while nominally healthy, although unrecorded immune exposures were likely present. The donor tested CMV seropositive, placing the donor among the 289 seropositive members of the cohort. A peripheral blood sample was collected from each donor, and TCR beta sequencing was performed on peripheral blood mononuclear cells. Genomic DNA extraction from the blood cell samples was performed with the Qiagen DNeasy Blood Extraction Kit. The receptor library was made with the immunoSEQ multiplex PCR assay. The multiplex PCR relied on a mix of 60 forward primers for TCR Vbeta segments and 13 reverse primers for TCR Jbeta segments. The CDR3 region of rearranged TCR beta genes was amplified from genomic DNA with a multiplex PCR assay. The amplified TCR beta libraries were sequenced on the Illumina HiSeq System as 87-base-pair reads. For the original study's pipeline: In a later analysis, roughly 80 million unique TCR beta chains were counted across the approximately 640 repertoires, and roughly 10 million of these chains were shared by at least two donors. Raw reads were error-corrected and collapsed into unique sequences by a nearest-neighbor algorithm in which closely related sequences were merged to remove PCR and sequencing errors. To assign V, D and J gene segments, CDR3 sequences were aligned to IMGT reference sequences. For a sequence to be retained, a match of at least six nucleotides to both a V gene segment and a J gene segment was required. A rearrangement was called productive if the CDR3 had no stop codons and remained in frame with V and J, and every other rearrangement was called non-productive. Following IMGT convention, CDR3 was defined as the stretch from the second conserved V-encoded cysteine up to the conserved J-encoded phenylalanine. In an earlier analysis of 500 to 650 of the donors, sequences lacking an unambiguous match to a single V gene segment were excluded. An earlier analysis of some 610 of the donors called V segments functional above 56.7% productive rearrangements and segregating when the between-donor standard deviation exceeded 5%. To diagnose cytomegalovirus status from the catalog of TCR beta chain sequences, a statistical classification framework was built. V and J gene assignment, in a later analysis, came from comparing TCR nucleotide sequences with IMGT/GENE-DB human TR gene sequences. The TCRdist pipeline was used in a later analysis to assign CDR3 sequences and most-parsimonious VDJ recombination scenarios. In a later analysis, every TCR beta chain was defined by the combination of its CDR3 amino acid sequence and its V-gene family, and reads without a unique V-gene family were dropped. To address suspected cross-contamination and a sequencing artifact, a later analysis removed 450 to 700 highly shared, low-generation-probability nucleotide sequences. In a later analysis, a clonal expansion index for each public chain was calculated from normalized within-repertoire ranks of inferred template counts. A later analysis computed generation probabilities with a VDJ recombination model fitted to out-of-frame rearrangements, and checked the results against IGoR. Hypergeometric tests were used in a later analysis to score TCR-TCR, TCR-HLA and TCR-CMV co-occurrence, with a repertoire-size bias correction applied to the TCR pairs. To estimate false discovery rates, a later analysis permuted the HLA or CMV assignments 20 times. In a later analysis, co-occurring TCRs were grouped using DBSCAN, with TCRdist sequence similarity added in when clustering inside HLA-allele-positive subsets. Repertoires with fewer than 30,000 or more than 120,000 public chains, plus five repertoires with anomalous nucleotide sharing, were excluded from co-occurrence clustering. TCRdb mirrors the immuneACCESS table, restricted to in-frame sequences. Some clones are absent from its copies; in checked studies, under half trace to an unresolved V gene, and the reason for the others is unknown. D and trimming were read from the DNA, whereas the V and J calls and clone size are those reported in that table. The sample table contains roughly 130,000 clones; only one count was recorded for roughly four fifths of them. Less than 7% of the sample is taken by the ten largest.

Broad study findings and their caveats: This cohort had only TCR beta chains sequenced, and the lack of alpha or paired-chain data limited which features could be detected. An earlier analysis of around 540 of the donors showed that most TCR beta V segments appeared in productive rearrangements either about 87% or about 30% of the time, which broadly matched IMGT annotations. In a later analysis, TCR association rates were found to vary across HLA loci, with the most associated TCRs seen for DRB1 alleles and the fewest for HLA-C alleles. Sequencing depth was assumed to be roughly uniform across donors in the presence/absence analyses, though that assumption may not hold. When HLA alleles, especially DR and DQ, strongly co-occurred, attributing TCR associations to individual alleles was difficult. In vitro tests confirmed that a few of the cytomegalovirus-associated TCR beta chains recognize cytomegalovirus antigens. Most CMV-associated TCR beta chains appeared to be HLA-restricted in a later analysis, and the HLA associations seemed to be driven largely by CMV exposure. Most TCR sequences were seen in very few donors, while some public TCRs were found in many individuals. The study listed 150 to 200 TCR beta chains as associated with cytomegalovirus. Immune exposure information for the cohort was limited to CMV serostatus. Cytomegalovirus status was reported to be diagnosed by the classifier with high specificity and sensitivity in both the original and validation cohorts. A cluster of highly shared sequence variants was judged likely to be a technical artifact of the sequencing pipeline. A further reported finding was that TCR beta sequences accurately predicted the HLA-A and HLA-B alleles for most subjects in the first cohort. A later analysis associated about 18,000 TCR beta sequences with specific HLA alleles at a false discovery rate of 0.05. Linkage disequilibrium might explain the correlated functional status among segregating V segments, but an unknown experimental factor could not be excluded. Because some donors lacked HLA typing at each locus, the association tests relied only on the typed subset. According to the authors, the approach could potentially be generalized to other disease states and immunological phenotypes. Some 16 rarely observed V segments, including chromosome 9 orphons, were excluded from the earlier analysis of a few hundred of the donors because counts were too low. Several of the top co-occurrence clusters appeared to be linked to parvovirus B19, influenza, CMV and Epstein-Barr virus, according to a later analysis. Some IMGT-functional V segments, including TRBV6-2 and TRBV6-3, could not be distinguished by the 87-base-pair reads and were therefore excluded. A later genetic analysis associated a missense DCLRE1C variant with V-gene and J-gene trimming of TCR beta chains, and an independent cohort replicated the association. A later analysis found that HLA-associated TCR beta chains were more clonally expanded and had lower generation probabilities than equally common non-associated chains. A later genetic analysis reported fewer N-insertions in productive TCRs among donors in an Asian-associated ancestry cluster than the roughly 700-donor mean.

The V end loses 1 base and the J end loses 2 bases, and a stretch of 17 bases separates them. From its cysteine to its phenylalanine, the CDR3 spans 17 amino acids. Only the CDR3 portion is preserved as DNA: 51 bases, with reading frame beginning at the first base. The germline V gene (reference sequence) provides CDR1 SGHNT and CDR2 YYREEE. On this clone: It has no known antigen specificity. No base quality values were provided; no much bigger clone lies one nucleotide off.

In this chain, TRBV5-4 is recombined with TRBJ2-3; perhaps TRBD2 is the D gene, with 6 bases matching. The origin of this receptor is a woman in her 50s in good health and CMV-seropositive. The specimen sequenced was PBMCs. The CDR3 region reads CASSLRMGGGSTDTQYF. In nucleotides, the sequence is TGTGCCAGCAGCTTGCGCATGGGGGGTGGGTCCACAGATACGCAGTATTTT. The full variable domain, completed from the reference TRBV5-4 and TRBJ2-3 proteins outside the CDR3, reads ETGVTQSPTHLIKTRGQQVTLRCSSQSGHNTVSWYQQALGQGPQFIFQYYREEENGRGNFPPRFSGLQFPNYSSELNVNALELDDSALYLCASSLRMGGGSTDTQYFGPGTRLTVL.